The following is a T cell receptor beta chain sequence with its context. V dropped 5 bases and J dropped 7; count of bases not matched to a gene: 7. The CDR3 extends over 15 amino acids. CDR1 and CDR2 from the germline V gene are KGHDR and SFDVKD. These data are taken from a study of blood T cell repertoires in COVID-19. Overall study: Sites in the United States, Italy and Spain provided acute and convalescent COVID-19 samples. The cDNA or gDNA used as material had been derived from T cells, B-cell-depleted T cells, or PBMCs.

As originally analysed: For nucleated cells, counts were estimated from reference gene primer amplification. Measured with immunoSEQ multiplex PCR; TCRdb has only the in-frame clones, and not every one. The V and J calls and clone size are taken from that table; D and trimming were inferred from the DNA. The sample carries approximately 160,000 clones, about three quarters recorded once. The sample taken for sequencing was peripheral blood. This sequence originates from a man in his sixties or seventies with acute or convalescent COVID-19. The V call is TRBV24-1, the J call TRBJ1-5; TRBD1 agrees at 10 bases. In DNA form, the CDR3 reads TGTGCCACCAGTGCAGGACAGGGGGTAGGACAGCCCCAGCATTTT. The encoded protein is CATSAGQGVGQPQHF.